The clone carrying this T cell receptor (beta chain) was observed a single time. Its antigen is unidentified. This CDR3 region has 13 residues. The germline V and J ends were trimmed by 3 bases and 7 bases, with 15 bases remaining between them. Germline V gene sequence: CDR1 DFQATT, CDR2 SNEGSKA (reference sequence). TCRdb's copy holds only in-frame clones and misses some; the assay was immunoSEQ multiplex PCR. Here the sample spans 150,000 to 200,000 clones, under 95% being singletons. The data are from a study of T cell responses to AZD1222 COVID-19 vaccine. Overall study results and limits: Sampling captured repertoires only after the peak T cell response. The CD4 TCRs associated with vaccination extended across spike and predominated at 160-218 and 743-854. Two AZD1222 doses significantly raised spike-specific TCR breadth and depth over controls.

The clonotype comes from an adult in good health. The rearrangement joins TRBV20-1 to TRBJ1-1; a weak D match, TRBD1 (5 bases). The sequenced sample was peripheral blood, obtained on day 0 of AZD1222 vaccination. The CDR3 protein is CSASRGAMGEAFF. The CDR3 DNA sequence: TGCAGTGCTAGTAGAGGGGCAATGGGTGAAGCTTTCTTT.